Listed here are 32 T cell receptor beta chains from one sample, sequenced in a study of blood T cell repertoires in COVID-19 (dated by TCRdb to about 2020). The protocol used for the library was the immunoSEQ multiplex PCR assay. TCRdb holds this immuneACCESS table with in-frame rearrangements only. Some clones are missing; in checked studies, unresolved V genes explain under half, and the rest has no known cause. For this sample there are more than 300,000 clones; roughly 89% appear just once. Jointly, the top ten make up less than 3.5% of the sample. Sequencing was carried out using peripheral blood. These receptors originate from a woman under 30 who had recovered from COVID-19.

This chain joins TRBV25-1 and TRBJ1-1, with D maybe TRBD1 (5 bases). The germline V and J ends were trimmed by 4 bases and 7 bases, with 7 bases remaining between them. The CDR3 loop spans 11 amino acids. Germline-derived CDR1 and CDR2 are MGHDK and SYGVNS. The CDR3 nucleotides are TGTGCCAGCAGTGGGGGGGTTGAAGCTTTCTTT. It is translated as CASSGGVEAFF.

The rearrangement joins TRBV10-3 to TRBJ2-1; tentative D call: TRBD2 (6 bases). The V and J ends lost 3 bases and 9 bases respectively, with 15 bases between them. This CDR3 is 14 amino acids long. CDR1 is ENHRY and CDR2 is SYGVKD in the germline V gene. The CDR3 loop is CAISEKGGRGEQFF. The DNA for the CDR3 is TGTGCCATCAGTGAAAAAGGAGGGCGGGGTGAGCAGTTCTTC.

The chain combines TRBV7-9 with TRBJ2-1, with D possibly matching TRBD2 (6 bases). The CDR3 totals 15 residues. Germline CDR1 SEHNR, CDR2 FQNEAQ (reference sequence). V lost 3 bases and J 7 bases, leaving 16 bases between the germline ends. The CDR3 protein is CASSFPAGPTNEQFF. CDR3 nucleotides: TGTGCCAGCAGCTTTCCGGCGGGACCCACAAATGAGCAGTTCTTC.

The chain employs TRBV30 and TRBJ2-5; 7 nucleotides align to TRBD2. Germline CDR1 and CDR2: GTSNPN and SVGIG (reference sequence). The ends lost 6 bases at V and 1 base at J; junction bases unmatched: 5. The CDR3 spans 13 residues. The CDR3 spells CACRRGGQETQYF. The CDR3 bases are TGTGCCTGTCGACGCGGGGGCCAAGAGACCCAGTACTTC.

V gene TRBV7-2 combines with J gene TRBJ2-3, with 10 bases fitting TRBD2. CDR3 length: 17 amino acids. With V trimmed by 2 bases and J by 0 bases, 5 bases remained unmatched. CDR1 and CDR2 from the germline V gene are SGHTA and FQGNSA. The DNA for the CDR3 is TGTGCCAGCAGCTTATCTAGCGGGAGTCGGAGCACAGATACGCAGTATTTT. Amino acid sequence: CASSLSSGSRSTDTQYF.

V gene TRBV19 combines with J gene TRBJ2-1; 8 positions agree with TRBD2. V shed 1 base, J shed 7 bases, and the junction held 3 bases outside the gene matches. CDR3 size: 14 residues. Germline V CDR1 and CDR2: LNHDA, SQIVND (reference sequence). The CDR3 loop is CASSIAGGPNEQFF. The CDR3 DNA sequence: TGTGCCAGTAGTATAGCGGGAGGGCCAAATGAGCAGTTCTTC.

The V gene is TRBV2, the J gene TRBJ2-3, with D uncertain. The CDR3 runs 13 residues. V dropped 7 bases and J dropped 1 base, with 9 bases sitting between them. Germline V gene lookup returns CDR1 SNHLY and CDR2 FYNNEI. The CDR3 reads CASNGVGTDTQYF. Here the CDR3 DNA reads TGTGCCAGCAACGGAGTCGGCACAGATACGCAGTATTTT.

The chain has TRBV24-1 and TRBJ2-1; a possible D gene is TRBD2 (6 bases). Trimming shortened V by 4 bases and J by 9 bases, and 21 bases separated the two germline ends. This CDR3 has 16 residues. The germline gives CDR1 KGHDR, CDR2 SFDVKD. CDR3 loop: CATSEAGGGPRGEQFF. DNA for the CDR3: TGTGCCACCAGTGAGGCAGGCGGAGGGCCTCGTGGTGAGCAGTTCTTC.

J is TRBJ1-1 and V is TRBV2; TRBD1 is a possible D gene (5 bases). The germline V gene encodes CDR1 SNHLY and CDR2 FYNNEI. This CDR3 spans 13 amino acids. V was shortened by 3 bases and J by 3 bases, with 8 bases between the two germline ends. CDR3 loop: CASSDEQDTEAFF. Written as DNA, the CDR3 is TGTGCCAGCAGTGACGAACAGGACACTGAAGCTTTCTTT.

CDR3 sequence: CAIRSTDEQYV. The CDR3 DNA sequence: TGTGCCATCAGGTCGACAGACGAGCAGTACGTC. This sequence joins TRBV10-3 and TRBJ2-7; a weak D match, TRBD1 (5 bases). The V and J ends lost 6 bases and 5 bases respectively, with 8 bases between them. This CDR3 has 11 residues. Germline V gene sequence: CDR1 ENHRY, CDR2 SYGVKD.

This chain connects TRBV6-1 to TRBJ1-2; no clear D. V was clipped by 3 bases and J by 3 bases, with 8 bases between them. The CDR3 loop spans 13 amino acids. Germline assignment: CDR1 MNHNS and CDR2 SASEGT. CDR3 in amino acids: CASSDVNYYGYTF. The CDR3 region has the DNA TGTGCCAGCAGTGACGTAAATTACTATGGCTACACCTTC.

This clone has a single count. J is TRBJ2-7 and V is TRBV5-1, with D possibly being TRBD2 (6 bases). The CDR3 is made up of 12 amino acids. V dropped 4 bases and J dropped 6 bases, with 11 bases sitting between them. Per the germline V gene, CDR1 is SGHRS and CDR2 is YFSETQ. CDR3 nucleotides: TGCGCCAGCAGCATCGGGAGTGGCGAGCAGTACGTC. Protein sequence: CASSIGSGEQYV.

The chain recombines TRBV5-1 with TRBJ2-3; D ambiguous. The CDR3 is 14 residues long. The germline CDR1 and CDR2 sequences are SGHRS and YFSETQ. Trimming left V 2 bases short and J 2 bases short, with 9 bases between. The DNA of the CDR3 is TGCGCCAGCAGCTTTCCACAGTCCACAGATACGCAGTATTTT. It is translated as CASSFPQSTDTQYF.

The chain couples TRBV6-2 or TRBV6-3 to TRBJ2-7; D might be TRBD1 (5 bases). From germline, CDR1 is MNHEY and CDR2 SVGEGT. The V and J ends lost 5 bases and 0 bases respectively, with 8 bases between them. The length of the CDR3 is 13 residues. CDR3 sequence: CASSTGFSYEQYV. DNA for the CDR3: TGTGCCAGCAGTACAGGCTTCTCCTACGAGCAGTACGTC.

The rearrangement uses TRBV6-1 and TRBJ1-1; 8 nucleotides match TRBD1. Per germline, CDR1 MNHNS and CDR2 SASEGT. Trimming at V came to 1 base and at J to 4 bases, leaving 8 bases not matched to a gene. The CDR3 is 16 residues long. The DNA of the CDR3 is TGTGCCAGCAGTGAAGTCTTAGGCAGGGGGCTCACTGAAGCTTTCTTT. As protein: CASSEVLGRGLTEAFF.

The V call is TRBV30, the J call TRBJ2-3; tentatively, D is TRBD1 (5 bases). Trimming took off 2 bases at V and 6 bases at J, with 15 bases between the two ends. CDR1 and CDR2 (germline): GTSNPN, SVGIG (reference sequence). The CDR3 runs 14 residues. This CDR3 is CAWSRGGRWDTQYF. The DNA for the CDR3 is TGTGCCTGGAGTAGGGGCGGAAGGTGGGATACGCAGTATTTT.

The chain has TRBV13 and TRBJ2-7, with 7 nucleotides matching TRBD1. The CDR3 spans 14 residues. V was pared by 3 bases and J by 3 bases, with 5 bases of the junction left unmatched. Per germline, CDR1 PRHDT and CDR2 FYEKMQ (reference sequence). The CDR3 sequence is CASSFGRGIYEQYV. Written as DNA, the CDR3 is TGTGCCAGCAGCTTCGGCAGGGGGATCTACGAGCAGTACGTC.

This sequence joins TRBV9 and TRBJ2-1; 12 nucleotides agree with TRBD1. Looked up from germline, CDR1 is SGDLS and CDR2 is YYNGEE. The CDR3 runs to 19 residues. V dropped 2 bases and J dropped 2; count of bases not matched to a gene: 11. The CDR3 nucleotides are TGTGCCAGCAGCGTTCCCGGGACAGGGGGCCTCGAAGCCTACAATGAGCAGTTCTTC. Translated: CASSVPGTGGLEAYNEQFF. The variable domain in full, with the rest retrieved from reference TRBV9 and TRBJ2-1, is DSGVTQTPKHLITATGQRVTLRCSPRSGDLSVYWYQQSLDQGLQFLIQYYNGEERAKGNILERFSAQQFPDLHSELNLSSLELGDSALYFCASSVPGTGGLEAYNEQFFGPGTRLTVL.

This clone was counted between two and nine times. The chain combines TRBV30 with TRBJ1-2; 10 bases are shared with TRBD1. Losses at the gene ends were 4 bases for V and 7 bases for J; bases not matched to a gene: 12. This CDR3 is 15 amino acids long. Germline CDR1 and CDR2: GTSNPN and SVGIG (reference sequence). The CDR3 sequence: CAWTIDRQGAGGYTF. The CDR3 bases are TGTGCCTGGACGATCGACCGACAGGGGGCAGGTGGCTACACCTTC.

The rearrangement uses TRBV7-2 and TRBJ1-1; 9 positions match TRBD1. There are 15 residues in the CDR3. The trim removed 5 bases at V and 6 bases at J, leaving 10 bases unmatched. Per the germline V gene, CDR1 is SGHTA and CDR2 is FQGNSA. CDR3 protein: CASSPDRGVRAEAFF. In nucleotides, the CDR3 is TGTGCCAGCAGCCCAGACAGGGGGGTAAGGGCTGAAGCTTTCTTT.

The J gene is TRBJ2-3, the V gene TRBV19; a weak D match, TRBD2 (6 bases). CDR1 and CDR2 from the germline V gene are LNHDA and SQIVND (reference sequence). Trimming removed 3 bases from V and 1 base from J, with 14 bases in between. The CDR3 has 16 amino acids. The CDR3 nucleotides are TGTGCCAGTAGTATGGGACGGGACTGGCGCACAGATACGCAGTATTTT. Translated: CASSMGRDWRTDTQYF. The entire variable domain, with the rest obtained from reference TRBV19 and TRBJ2-3, is as follows: DGGITQSPKYLFRKEGQNVTLSCEQNLNHDAMYWYRQDPGQGLRLIYYSQIVNDFQKGDIAEGYSVSREKKESFPLTVTSAQKNPTAFYLCASSMGRDWRTDTQYFGPGTRLTVL.

The chain recombines TRBV12-3 or TRBV12-4 with TRBJ2-1; D may be TRBD2 (6 bases). This CDR3 comprises 12 residues. With 3 bases removed from V and 10 bases from J, the gap between germline ends came to 10 bases. CDR3 sequence reads: CASSFLALEQFF. The CDR3 DNA is TGTGCCAGCAGTTTTCTAGCGTTGGAGCAGTTCTTC.

The chain links TRBV6-1 to TRBJ1-5, with a tentative D call TRBD1 (6 bases). The CDR3 length is 15 residues. Trimming shortened V by 2 bases and J by 3 bases, and 11 bases separated the two germline ends. Germline loops: CDR1 MNHNS, CDR2 SASEGT. The DNA for the CDR3 is TGTGCCAGCAGTGAAACGGACAGATTCAATCAGCCCCAGCATTTT. Translating gives CASSETDRFNQPQHF.

The gene calls are TRBV11-2 and TRBJ2-3; 8 positions match TRBD2. The CDR3 is 15 amino acids. The trim removed 1 base at V and 1 base at J, leaving 1 base unmatched. Germline-derived CDR1 and CDR2 are SGHAT and FQNNGV. The CDR3 DNA is TGTGCCAGCAGCTTAGTCGGGGGGGGCACAGATACGCAGTATTTT. Residues: CASSLVGGGTDTQYF.

This CDR3 reads CASLRMGQGSTEAFF. CDR3 nucleotides: TGTGCCAGTCTCCGAATGGGGCAGGGGAGTACTGAAGCTTTCTTT. The chain uses TRBV13 and TRBJ1-1, with D maybe TRBD1 (6 bases). Germline loops: CDR1 PRHDT, CDR2 FYEKMQ (reference sequence). The CDR3 loop spans 15 amino acids. The V and J ends lost 9 bases and 5 bases respectively, with 22 bases between them.

The V call is TRBV15, the J call TRBJ2-2; D is possibly TRBD2 (5 bases). Germline lookup yields CDR1 LNHNV and CDR2 YYDKDF (reference sequence). Trimming removed 1 base at V and 7 bases at J, with 13 bases between. The CDR3 loop spans 15 amino acids. The CDR3 DNA reads as TGTGCCACCAGCAGAGGAGGGAGCCACAGCGGGGAGCTGTTTTTT. It codes for CATSRGGSHSGELFF.

The V gene is TRBV11-2, the J gene TRBJ1-3, with 8 bases identical to TRBD1. Looked up from germline, CDR1 is SGHAT and CDR2 is FQNNGV. The CDR3 consists of 18 residues. With V trimmed by 1 base and J by 0 bases, 8 bases remained unmatched. In DNA, the CDR3 is TGTGCCAGCAGCTTAGGGGTGGCAGGGGGCCACTCTGGAAACACCATATATTTT. It specifies CASSLGVAGGHSGNTIYF.

CDR3 in amino acids: CASSPGQGALYGYTF. The CDR3 DNA reads as TGTGCCAGCAGCCCGGGACAGGGGGCTTTATATGGCTACACCTTC. The chain uses TRBV5-4 and TRBJ1-2, with TRBD1 matching 12 bases. Germline assignment: CDR1 SGHNT and CDR2 YYREEE (reference sequence). Trimming removed 4 bases from V and 5 bases from J; junction bases left unmatched: 6. The CDR3 has 15 residues.

The gene calls are TRBV7-2 and TRBJ2-3, with TRBD1 matching over 7 bases. The germline gives CDR1 SGHTA, CDR2 FQGNSA. V lost 1 base, J lost 4 bases, and 2 bases stayed unmatched. CDR3 length equals 14 residues. CDR3 sequence reads: CASSLGGGADTQYF. Here the CDR3 DNA reads TGTGCCAGCAGCTTAGGAGGGGGCGCAGATACGCAGTATTTT.

The sample holds a few counts of this clone. The rearrangement links TRBV7-9 to TRBJ2-5; D might be TRBD2 (5 bases). The CDR3 is 17 amino acids. The germline CDR1 and CDR2 sequences are SEHNR and FQNEAQ (reference sequence). The V end lost 2 bases, the J end lost 5 bases, and 21 bases lay between the germline ends. CDR3 loop: CASSLKGLGPRVETQYF. The CDR3 DNA sequence: TGTGCCAGCAGCTTAAAAGGTCTAGGACCGCGGGTCGAGACCCAGTACTTC.

V gene TRBV3-1 (or the pseudogene TRBV3-2) combines with J gene TRBJ2-2; 11 bases are a match to TRBD2. The V gene end was trimmed by 0 bases and the J gene end by 1 base; junction bases not matched to a gene: 1. Germline assignment: CDR1 LGHDT and CDR2 YNNKEL (reference sequence). The CDR3 loop spans 17 amino acids. CDR3 nucleotides: TGTGCCAGCAGCCAAGAGGGGACTAGCGGGAACACCGGGGAGCTGTTTTTT. This translates into CASSQEGTSGNTGELFF.

The chain carries TRBV14 and TRBJ2-3; 9 bases fit TRBD2. The CDR3 extends over 14 amino acids. Germline V lookup: CDR1 SGHDN, CDR2 FVKESK. V was clipped by 4 bases and J by 4 bases; unmatched bases: 3. The CDR3 DNA reads as TGTGCCAGCAGCCGGGGACTAGCTGCAGATACGCAGTATTTT. Protein product: CASSRGLAADTQYF.